A selection of T cell receptor beta chains follows, all from one sample in a study of OX40 agonist ivuxolimab in advanced cancers. Using immunoSEQ multiplex PCR, the repertoire was profiled, and TCRdb retains in-frame clones only, with some absent. The sample consists of around 23,000 clones, 75% to 80% of them appearing once. The sequenced sample was CD4+ or CD8+ T cells sorted from blood, obtained in a trial of the OX40 agonist ivuxolimab. Receptors originate from an adult with an advanced solid tumor such as melanoma, head and neck, liver or kidney cancer. CDR3s include the opening cysteine and the closing phenylalanine or tryptophan. A D gene is named only where the DNA matches it firmly. Rows may omit the clone size; those that give it use once, few, many or a size class.

TRBV6-1	TRBJ2-2	NA	NA	TGTGCCAGGAACAGTGACACCGGGGAGCTGTTTTTT	CARNSDTGELFF
TRBV6-4	TRBJ2-2	few	TRBD1	TGTGCCAGGTTCGTCCCGGGACAGAATTCTACCGGGGAGCTGTTTTTT	CARFVPGQNSTGELFF
TRBV29-1	TRBJ1-3	NA	NA	TGCAGCGTTGTCTACCCCGGAAGCTCTGGAAACACCATATATTTT	CSVVYPGSSGNTIYF
TRBV28	TRBJ1-5	few	NA	TGTGCCAGCAGTTTTTTTAATCAGCCCCAGCATTTT	CASSFFNQPQHF
TRBV5-4	TRBJ1-2	few	NA	TGTGCCAGCAGCCTGGACCCCTATGGCTACACCTTC	CASSLDPYGYTF
TRBV6-5	TRBJ2-3	NA	NA	TGTGCCAGTCCTTGGGGGGCAGATACGCAGTATTTT	CASPWGADTQYF
TRBV6-1	TRBJ2-7	NA	NA	TGTGCCAGCAGGGGGCTAAACGAGCAGTACTTC	CASRGLNEQYF
TRBV6-1	TRBJ2-7	NA	NA	TGTGCCAGCAGTGAAAGGGGCTACGAGCAGTACTTC	CASSERGYEQYF
TRBV6-1	TRBJ1-2	NA	NA	TGTGCCAGCAGTGAAGCTCAGGGAGCTAACTATGGCTACACCTTC	CASSEAQGANYGYTF
TRBV29-1	TRBJ1-5	few	TRBD1	TGCAGCGTTGGGGCAGGGGGGGTTCAGCCCCAGCATTTT	CSVGAGGVQPQHF
TRBV9	TRBJ1-1	NA	NA	TGTGCCAGCAGCGTAGGGGCAGGGGTGAACACTGAAGCTTTCTTT	CASSVGAGVNTEAFF
TRBV6-5	TRBJ2-2	NA	TRBD2	TGTGCCAGCAGGAAGCGGGGGGGCACCGGGGAGCTGTTTTTT	CASRKRGGTGELFF
TRBV7-9	TRBJ2-1	NA	TRBD1	TGTGCCAGCAGACGCCGACAGGGACACAATGAGCAGTTCTTC	CASRRRQGHNEQFF
TRBV5-6	TRBJ2-1	NA	NA	TGTGCCAGCAGCTTTGTAGTACGGCTGAATGAGCAGTTCTTC	CASSFVVRLNEQFF
TRBV5-5	TRBJ1-1	NA	NA	TGTGCCAGCAGCTTTACCGGGTACCCTGAAGCTTTCTTT	CASSFTGYPEAFF
TRBV7-9	TRBJ2-1	many	TRBD1	TGTGCCAGCAGCTTACGGGACAGGGGGCACTACAATGAGCAGTTCTTC	CASSLRDRGHYNEQFF
TRBV4-3	TRBJ2-2	medium-sized	TRBD1	TGCGCCAGCAGCCAAAGTTGGACAGGGGGCTTCCCGAACACCGGGGAGCTGTTTTTT	CASSQSWTGGFPNTGELFF
TRBV4-2	TRBJ2-3	NA	TRBD2	TGTGCCAGCAGCCAAGTCTCAGCGGGGGGATCAGATACGCAGTATTTT	CASSQVSAGGSDTQYF
TRBV4-1	TRBJ2-5	NA	NA	TGCGCCAGCAGCCAAGTGAATCTACTAGTATATGAGACCCAGTACTTC	CASSQVNLLVYETQYF
TRBV5-6	TRBJ2-1	NA	NA	TGTGCCAGCAGCTTGGCCGGGCCCGATGAGCAGTTCTTC	CASSLAGPDEQFF
TRBV30	TRBJ1-5	NA	NA	TGTGCCTGGAGTGTAGGAGGGAAGGGTCAGCCCCAGCATTTT	CAWSVGGKGQPQHF
TRBV27	TRBJ2-2	NA	TRBD2	TGTGCCAGCAGTTCAGCACCGACTAGCGGGAGGGTCATGGGGAACACCGGGGAGCTGTTTTTT	CASSSAPTSGRVMGNTGELFF
TRBV10-3	TRBJ2-1	NA	NA	TGTGCCATCAGGGAGGGAGTGGGGAATGAGCAGTTCTTC	CAIREGVGNEQFF
TRBV27	TRBJ2-7	NA	NA	TGTGCCAGCAGCGGGAGTGCCTACGAGCAGTACTTC	CASSGSAYEQYF
TRBV29-1	TRBJ1-3	NA	NA	TGCAGCGTTGAAACAGGGTTGGGAGGAAACACCATATATTTT	CSVETGLGGNTIYF
TRBV18	TRBJ2-1	NA	TRBD2	TGTGCCAGCTCACAAAGTCGGCTAGCGGGGAACAATGAGCAGTTCTTC	CASSQSRLAGNNEQFF
TRBV5-1	TRBJ2-4	once	NA	TGCGCCAGCAGCTTGGTTGATAGAAACATTCAGTACTTC	CASSLVDRNIQYF
TRBV6-5	TRBJ1-6	NA	NA	TGTGCCAGCAGTTACTCTCAGTTCAAGGCCCTCCACTTT	CASSYSQFKALHF
TRBV14	TRBJ1-1	NA	TRBD1	TGTGCCAGCAGCCAAGACTCAGGGGGCGCACAGACCACTGAAGCTTTCTTT	CASSQDSGGAQTTEAFF
TRBV9	TRBJ2-7	NA	TRBD1	TGTGCCAGCAGCGTAGAGGGACAGGGCTGGTACGAGCAGTACTTC	CASSVEGQGWYEQYF
TRBV19	TRBJ1-2	NA	NA	TGTGCCAGTAGTTACGGGGGGCGAGATGGCTACACCTTC	CASSYGGRDGYTF
TRBV9	TRBJ1-4	NA	NA	TGTGCCAGCAGCGTATCTGGCAGGGAGGGCGAAAAACTGTTTTTT	CASSVSGREGEKLFF
TRBV19	TRBJ1-5	NA	TRBD1	TGTGCCAGTAGTAAAGAGACAGGGACCAATCAGCCCCAGCATTTT	CASSKETGTNQPQHF
TRBV5-1	TRBJ2-1	NA	NA	TGCGCCAGCACCCTGAACGGAGACTACAATGAGCAGTTCTTC	CASTLNGDYNEQFF
TRBV7-2	TRBJ2-5	once	NA	TGTGCCAGCGTCAGTGGGCAGTCCCAGTACTTC	CASVSGQSQYF
TRBV6-4	TRBJ2-1	NA	NA	TGTGCCAGCAGTGACGGGATCCGTAGCTCCTACAATGAGCAGTTCTTC	CASSDGIRSSYNEQFF
TRBV2	TRBJ1-2	NA	NA	TGTGCCAGTACCCCGGCCCCCGGGTCCCTCTATGGCTACACCTTC	CASTPAPGSLYGYTF
TRBV6-5	TRBJ2-3	NA	NA	TGTGCCAGCAGTAGTAAAGCTACAGATACGCAGTATTTT	CASSSKATDTQYF
TRBV30	TRBJ2-1	NA	NA	TGTGCCTGGAGTGCGACGGTAGAGCAGTTCTTC	CAWSATVEQFF
TRBV11-3	TRBJ2-7	NA	TRBD2	TGTGCCAGCAGTCTACGGGGGGGCGCCTCCTACGAGCAGTACTTC	CASSLRGGASYEQYF
TRBV6-6	TRBJ1-4	NA	NA	TGTGCCAGCAGAAACACCGAGGGCGGAGAAAAACTGTTTTTT	CASRNTEGGEKLFF
TRBV28	TRBJ1-2	NA	TRBD1	TGTGCCAGCAGTTTACGGCAGGGGGCAGGTGGCTACACCTTC	CASSLRQGAGGYTF
TRBV5-1	TRBJ2-7	NA	TRBD2	TGCGCCAGCAGCCGTAAAACTAGCGGGGGGGCTCATTACGAGCAGTACTTC	CASSRKTSGGAHYEQYF
TRBV4-3	TRBJ2-3	NA	NA	TGCGCCAGCAGCCAAGATTATCGGTCGCAGGGTGGAGATACGCAGTATTTT	CASSQDYRSQGGDTQYF
TRBV9	TRBJ2-5	few	TRBD2	TGTGCCAGCAGCGTAGGGAGCGGGGGCGGGGAGACCCAGTACTTC	CASSVGSGGGETQYF
TRBV27	TRBJ2-7	NA	NA	TGTGCCAGCAGTTTAAACGGCGGGCTGCTTAGCCGACGTACGAGTGAGCAGTACTTC	CASSLNGGLLSRRTSEQYF
TRBV7-3	TRBJ2-2	NA	NA	TGTGCCAGCAGCTCCCCCCGGACTGACCTCATGGGCCACACCGGGGAGCTGTTTTTT	CASSSPRTDLMGHTGELFF